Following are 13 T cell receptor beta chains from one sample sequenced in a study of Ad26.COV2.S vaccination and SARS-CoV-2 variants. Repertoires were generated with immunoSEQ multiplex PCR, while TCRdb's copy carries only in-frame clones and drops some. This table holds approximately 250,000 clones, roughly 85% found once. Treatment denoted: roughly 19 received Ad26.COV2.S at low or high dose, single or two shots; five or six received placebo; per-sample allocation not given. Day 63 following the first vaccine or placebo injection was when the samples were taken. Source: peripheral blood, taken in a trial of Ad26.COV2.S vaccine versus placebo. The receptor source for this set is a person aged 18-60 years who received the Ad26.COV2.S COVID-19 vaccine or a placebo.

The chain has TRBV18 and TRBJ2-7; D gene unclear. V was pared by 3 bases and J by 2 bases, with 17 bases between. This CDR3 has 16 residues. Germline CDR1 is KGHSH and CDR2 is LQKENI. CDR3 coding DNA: TGTGCCAGCTCACCGGTTGTAGGAACGGTGCCCTACGAGCAGTACGTC. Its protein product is CASSPVVGTVPYEQYV.

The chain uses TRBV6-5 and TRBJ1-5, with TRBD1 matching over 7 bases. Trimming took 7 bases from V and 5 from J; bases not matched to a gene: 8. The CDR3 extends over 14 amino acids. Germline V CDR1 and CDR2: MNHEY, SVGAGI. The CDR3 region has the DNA TGTGCCAGCAACCCAGGGGACAGTTATCAGCCCCAGCATTTT. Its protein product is CASNPGDSYQPQHF.

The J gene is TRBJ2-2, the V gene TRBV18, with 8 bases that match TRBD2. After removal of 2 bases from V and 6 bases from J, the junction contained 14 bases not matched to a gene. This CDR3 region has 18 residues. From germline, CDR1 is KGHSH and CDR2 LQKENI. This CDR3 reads CASSPDRSGRGFPGELFF. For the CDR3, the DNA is TGTGCCAGCTCACCAGACAGGAGCGGGAGAGGATTTCCCGGGGAGCTGTTTTTT.

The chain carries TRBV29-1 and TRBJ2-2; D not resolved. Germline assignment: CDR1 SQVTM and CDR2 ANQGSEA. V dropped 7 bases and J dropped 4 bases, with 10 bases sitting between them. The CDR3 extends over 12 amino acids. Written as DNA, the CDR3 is TGCAGCGCCATTTTCCCCACCGGGGAGCTGTTTTTT. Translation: CSAIFPTGELFF.

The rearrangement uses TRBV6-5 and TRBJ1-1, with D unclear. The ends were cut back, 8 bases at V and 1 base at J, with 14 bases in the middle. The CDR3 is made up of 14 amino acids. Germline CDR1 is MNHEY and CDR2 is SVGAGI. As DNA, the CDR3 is TGTGCCAGCCAACCGCGGGCCGGGAACACTGAAGCTTTCTTT. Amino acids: CASQPRAGNTEAFF.

The DNA for the CDR3 is TGTGCCACCAGTGATTTCTCAGGGTCTGGGGCCAACGTCCTGACTTTC. As protein: CATSDFSGSGANVLTF. The rearrangement joins TRBV24-1 to TRBJ2-6; a possible D gene is TRBD1 (5 bases). This CDR3 has 16 residues. Germline loops: CDR1 KGHDR, CDR2 SFDVKD. Trimming pared 1 base from V and 1 base from J, leaving 7 bases between.

CDR3 sequence reads: CSASKGLAGNKYNEQFF. For the CDR3, the DNA is TGCAGCGCCTCAAAGGGACTAGCGGGGAATAAATACAATGAGCAGTTCTTC. This rearrangement joins TRBV29-1 to TRBJ2-1; 13 nucleotides align to TRBD2. V lost 7 bases to trimming and J lost 4 bases; unmatched junction nucleotides: 13. Germline loops: CDR1 SQVTM, CDR2 ANQGSEA. The length of the CDR3 is 17 residues.

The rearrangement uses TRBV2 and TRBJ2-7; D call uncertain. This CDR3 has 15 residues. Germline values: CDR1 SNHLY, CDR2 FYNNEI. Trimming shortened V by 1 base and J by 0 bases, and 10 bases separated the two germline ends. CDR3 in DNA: TGTGCCAGCAGTGAAGGTCCCCCTACCTCCTACGAGCAGTACTTC. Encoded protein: CASSEGPPTSYEQYF.

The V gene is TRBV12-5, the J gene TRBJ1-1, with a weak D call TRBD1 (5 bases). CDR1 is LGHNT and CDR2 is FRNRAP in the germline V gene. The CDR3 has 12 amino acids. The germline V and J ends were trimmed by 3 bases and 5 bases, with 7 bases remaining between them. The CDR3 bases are TGTGCTAGTGGTTTAGAGGGGACTGAAGCTTTCTTT. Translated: CASGLEGTEAFF. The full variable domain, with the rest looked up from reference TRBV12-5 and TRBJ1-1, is DARVTQTPRHKVTEMGQEVTMRCQPILGHNTVFWYRQTMMQGLELLAYFRNRAPLDDSGMPKDRFSAEMPDATLATLKIQPSEPRDSAVYFCASGLEGTEAFFGQGTRLTVV.

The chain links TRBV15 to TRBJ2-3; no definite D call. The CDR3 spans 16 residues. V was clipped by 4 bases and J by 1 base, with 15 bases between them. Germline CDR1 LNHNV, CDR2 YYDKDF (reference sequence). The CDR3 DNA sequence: TGTGCCACCAGCATCTCCGCGGCGCCAGGCACAGATACGCAGTATTTT. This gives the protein CATSISAAPGTDTQYF.

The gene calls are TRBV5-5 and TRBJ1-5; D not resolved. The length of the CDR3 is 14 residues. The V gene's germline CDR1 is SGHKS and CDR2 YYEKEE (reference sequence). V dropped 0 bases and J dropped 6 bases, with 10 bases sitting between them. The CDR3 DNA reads TGTGCCAGCAGCTTGGAGGCCGGAGGTCAGCCCCAGCATTTT. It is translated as CASSLEAGGQPQHF.

CDR3 DNA sequence: TGTGCCAGCAGCCAAGATTACGTCTGGGTAGCGGGGGGGAACAATGAGCAGTTCTTC. Translating it yields CASSQDYVWVAGGNNEQFF. The chain employs TRBV4-2 and TRBJ2-1; 11 nucleotides line up with TRBD2. Trimming took 0 bases from V and 5 from J; bases not matched to a gene: 12. Germline CDR1 is LGHNA and CDR2 is YNFKEQ. The CDR3 extends over 19 amino acids.

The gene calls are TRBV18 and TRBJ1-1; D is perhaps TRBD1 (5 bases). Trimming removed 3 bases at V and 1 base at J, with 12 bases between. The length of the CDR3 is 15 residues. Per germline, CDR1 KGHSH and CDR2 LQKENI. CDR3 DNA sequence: TGTGCCAGCTCACCCTCCGGGACGGGGAACACTGAAGCTTTCTTT. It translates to CASSPSGTGNTEAFF.